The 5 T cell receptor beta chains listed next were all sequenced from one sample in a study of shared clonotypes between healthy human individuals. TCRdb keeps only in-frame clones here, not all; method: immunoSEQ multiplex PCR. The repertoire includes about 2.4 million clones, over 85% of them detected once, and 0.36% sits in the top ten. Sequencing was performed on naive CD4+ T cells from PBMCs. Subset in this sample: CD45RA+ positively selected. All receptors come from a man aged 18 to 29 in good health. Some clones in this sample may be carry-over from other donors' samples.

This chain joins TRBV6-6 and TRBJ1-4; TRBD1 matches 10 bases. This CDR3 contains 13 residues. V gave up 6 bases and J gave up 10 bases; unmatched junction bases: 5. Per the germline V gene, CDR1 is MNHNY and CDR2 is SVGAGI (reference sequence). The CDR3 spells CASRPGDRGKLFF. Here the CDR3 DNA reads TGTGCCAGCAGACCCGGGGACAGGGGAAAACTGTTTTTT.

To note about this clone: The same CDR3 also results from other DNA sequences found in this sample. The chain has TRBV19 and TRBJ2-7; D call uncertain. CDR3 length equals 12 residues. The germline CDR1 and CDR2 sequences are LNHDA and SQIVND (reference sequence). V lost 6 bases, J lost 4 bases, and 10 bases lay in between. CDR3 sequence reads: CASSSTSYEQYF. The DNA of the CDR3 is TGTGCCAGTAGCTCCACCTCTTACGAGCAGTACTTC.

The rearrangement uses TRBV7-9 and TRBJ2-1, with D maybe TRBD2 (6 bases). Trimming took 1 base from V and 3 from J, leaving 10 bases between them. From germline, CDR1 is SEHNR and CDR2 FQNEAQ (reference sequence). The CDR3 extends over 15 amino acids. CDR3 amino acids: CASSLEVSGYNEQFF. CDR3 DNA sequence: TGTGCCAGCAGCTTAGAGGTTAGCGGCTACAATGAGCAGTTCTTC.

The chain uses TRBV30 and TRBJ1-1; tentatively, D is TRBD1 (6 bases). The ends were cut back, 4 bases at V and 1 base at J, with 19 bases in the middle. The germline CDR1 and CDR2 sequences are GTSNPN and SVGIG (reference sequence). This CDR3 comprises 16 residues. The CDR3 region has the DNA TGTGCCTGGATCCCGCAGTTGACAGGCGAGAACACTGAAGCTTTCTTT. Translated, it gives CAWIPQLTGENTEAFF.

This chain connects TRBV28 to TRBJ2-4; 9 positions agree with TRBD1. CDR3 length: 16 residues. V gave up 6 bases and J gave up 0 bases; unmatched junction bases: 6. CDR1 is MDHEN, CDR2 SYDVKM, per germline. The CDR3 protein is CASSTHRGLAKNIQYF. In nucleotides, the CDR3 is TGTGCCAGCAGCACCCACAGGGGGCTAGCCAAAAACATTCAGTACTTC.